A selection of T cell receptor beta chains follows, all from one sample in a study of cytomegalovirus exposure and HLA in healthy donors. Method: immunoSEQ multiplex PCR; TCRdb's copy keeps in-frame clones and lacks some. Of roughly 200,000 clones detected, 82% appear once; the ten largest clones hold around 0.57%. The sequenced material came from PBMCs. The source of these receptors is a woman aged 40 to 50 in good health and CMV-seronegative. CDR3s include the opening cysteine and the closing phenylalanine or tryptophan. Each record gives: clone size, J gene, D gene, V gene, CDR3 DNA, CDR3 protein. A D gene is named only where the DNA matches it firmly. The size entry is marked missing in some rows and otherwise reads once, few, many or a size class.

size: -
J: TRBJ1-3
D: TRBD1
V: TRBV7-9
DNA: TGTGCCAGCAGCGAGACAGGGGGGAACACCATATATTTT
CDR3: CASSETGGNTIYF

size: -
J: TRBJ2-1
D: -
V: TRBV5-4
DNA: TGTGCCAGCAGCTTTGACAGAAACAATGAGCAGTTCTTC
CDR3: CASSFDRNNEQFF

size: -
J: TRBJ1-3
D: -
V: TRBV6-6
DNA: TGTGCCAGCACCTTAATTCAGGGTACTGGAAACACCATATATTTT
CDR3: CASTLIQGTGNTIYF

size: few
J: TRBJ1-5
D: TRBD1
V: TRBV18
DNA: TGTGCCAGCTCACCTACGGGACAGAGCAATCAGCCCCAGCATTTT
CDR3: CASSPTGQSNQPQHF

size: -
J: TRBJ2-1
D: TRBD2
V: TRBV7-9
DNA: TGTGCCAGCAGCTCAACTAGCGGGGGCATTGGTGAGCAGTTCTTC
CDR3: CASSSTSGGIGEQFF

size: -
J: TRBJ1-2
D: -
V: TRBV5-8
DNA: TGTGCCAGCAGGCGGCGGCTCGGGGTTTTTTATGGCTACACCTTC
CDR3: CASRRRLGVFYGYTF

size: -
J: TRBJ2-1
D: -
V: TRBV5-4
DNA: TGTGCCAGCAGCTTGGCCGTGAGCGTGAATGAGCAGTTCTTC
CDR3: CASSLAVSVNEQFF

size: -
J: TRBJ2-1
D: TRBD2
V: TRBV5-1
DNA: TGCGCCAGCAGCTTGTCCGGGACTAGCGGAAGCTCCTACAATGAGCAGTTCTTC
CDR3: CASSLSGTSGSSYNEQFF

size: -
J: TRBJ1-5
D: -
V: TRBV27
DNA: TGTGCCAGCAGTTTATCGGGGAGTTCTCAGCCCCAGCATTTT
CDR3: CASSLSGSSQPQHF

size: -
J: TRBJ2-5
D: TRBD2
V: TRBV5-1
DNA: TGCGCCAGCAGCTTATCCTCCCGGGGGGGAGGAGAGACCCAGTACTTC
CDR3: CASSLSSRGGGETQYF

size: -
J: TRBJ2-5
D: -
V: TRBV5-1
DNA: TGCGCCAGCAGCTTGGCCACAGGGTTTGTCCAAGAGACCCAGTACTTC
CDR3: CASSLATGFVQETQYF

size: -
J: TRBJ2-7
D: TRBD1
V: TRBV7-8
DNA: TGTGCCAGCAGCTTGGACAGGAGAGACTACGAGCAGTACTTC
CDR3: CASSLDRRDYEQYF

size: many
J: TRBJ1-6
D: TRBD1
V: TRBV30
DNA: TGTGCCTGCCACAGGGGAGATTCACCCCTCCACTTT
CDR3: CACHRGDSPLHF

size: -
J: TRBJ2-7
D: -
V: TRBV15
DNA: TGTGCCACCAGCAGCCGCCGAGCAGGGGCAGCTGGGGAGCAGTACTTC
CDR3: CATSSRRAGAAGEQYF

size: -
J: TRBJ2-3
D: -
V: TRBV4-3
DNA: TGCGCCAGCAGCCAAGATCCCGCGGCCCCTACGCAGTATTTT
CDR3: CASSQDPAAPTQYF

size: -
J: TRBJ2-1
D: TRBD2
V: TRBV7-9
DNA: TGTGCCAGCAGCTTCCGCCGCGGGGGTAGCCACAATGAGCAGTTCTTC
CDR3: CASSFRRGGSHNEQFF

size: -
J: TRBJ1-1
D: TRBD1
V: TRBV6-1
DNA: TGTGCCACCGGAGGACAGGGGAGCTGGGCCACTGAAGCTTTCTTT
CDR3: CATGGQGSWATEAFF

size: -
J: TRBJ1-4
D: TRBD1
V: TRBV6-5
DNA: TGTGCCAGCAGTCGCTGGACAGGGGAAGGGGAAAAACTGTTTTTT
CDR3: CASSRWTGEGEKLFF

size: -
J: TRBJ2-3
D: TRBD2
V: TRBV7-6
DNA: TGTGCCAGCAGCTTGCTAGCGGGGGAACTCACAGATACGCAGTATTTT
CDR3: CASSLLAGELTDTQYF

size: -
J: TRBJ1-5
D: TRBD1
V: TRBV6-1
DNA: TGTGCCAGCGACAGGGAGATGAGCAATCAGCCCCAGCATTTT
CDR3: CASDREMSNQPQHF

size: -
J: TRBJ1-1
D: TRBD1
V: TRBV4-2
DNA: TGTGCCAGTCGACAGGGGATGAACACTGAAGCTTTCTTT
CDR3: CASRQGMNTEAFF

size: few
J: TRBJ1-2
D: -
V: TRBV2
DNA: TGTGCCAGCAAGGCAGGGGTTGAAGAAGGCTACACCTTC
CDR3: CASKAGVEEGYTF

size: -
J: TRBJ1-1
D: TRBD1
V: TRBV5-1
DNA: TGCGCCAGCAGCTATCAGGGGGCTAACACTGAAGCTTTCTTT
CDR3: CASSYQGANTEAFF

size: once
J: TRBJ2-7
D: -
V: TRBV20-1
DNA: TGCAGTGCTGAGGCCCGGAGCGAGCAGTACTTC
CDR3: CSAEARSEQYF

size: once
J: TRBJ1-5
D: -
V: TRBV2
DNA: TGTGCCAGCAAGACAGATCCTAGCAATCAGCCCCAGCATTTT
CDR3: CASKTDPSNQPQHF

size: -
J: TRBJ2-7
D: TRBD2
V: TRBV19
DNA: TGTGCCAGTAGCTTCACTAGCGGGGGGGTTTACGAGCAGTACTTC
CDR3: CASSFTSGGVYEQYF

size: -
J: TRBJ2-7
D: TRBD2
V: TRBV7-8
DNA: TGTGCCAGCAGCCTAGGCCTAGCGGGGGCGGACTACGAGCAGTACTTC
CDR3: CASSLGLAGADYEQYF

size: -
J: TRBJ1-2
D: -
V: TRBV29-1
DNA: TGCAGCGGATTTGGGGGCACCTACACCTCCTATGGCTACACCTTC
CDR3: CSGFGGTYTSYGYTF

size: -
J: TRBJ2-2
D: TRBD1
V: TRBV7-8
DNA: TGTGCCAGCAGCTCCGGGACAGACACCGGGGAGCTGTTTTTT
CDR3: CASSSGTDTGELFF

size: few
J: TRBJ2-6
D: -
V: TRBV2
DNA: TGTGCCAGCATCCCCGGGACTCACGCCGGTCTCTCTGGGGCCAACGTCCTGACTTTC
CDR3: CASIPGTHAGLSGANVLTF

size: -
J: TRBJ1-6
D: -
V: TRBV5-5
DNA: TGTGCCAGCAGCGCAAACCAGGGAGGTAATTCACCCCTCCACTTT
CDR3: CASSANQGGNSPLHF

size: -
J: TRBJ1-5
D: -
V: TRBV30
DNA: TGTGCCTGGAACCACAGGGATGATCAGCCCCAGCATTTT
CDR3: CAWNHRDDQPQHF

size: once
J: TRBJ2-4
D: TRBD1
V: TRBV5-1
DNA: TGCGCCAGCAGCTTGGGTTTGGCAGGGGGTGTCCTAGCCAAAAACATTCAGTACTTC
CDR3: CASSLGLAGGVLAKNIQYF

size: once
J: TRBJ2-1
D: TRBD1
V: TRBV13
DNA: TGTGCCAGCAGCTTAGAGGGACAGGGGTTCTATGAGCAGTTCTTC
CDR3: CASSLEGQGFYEQFF

size: -
J: TRBJ2-7
D: TRBD2
V: TRBV7-6
DNA: TGTGCCAGCAGCTCAAGCGGGGGGGCCCTATTGGAGCAGTACTTC
CDR3: CASSSSGGALLEQYF

size: -
J: TRBJ1-3
D: -
V: TRBV15
DNA: TGTGCCACCAGCAGAGAAGGATTAAACCAAAGAGGACAGAACTCTGGAAACACCATATATTTT
CDR3: CATSREGLNQRGQNSGNTIYF

size: -
J: TRBJ2-5
D: -
V: TRBV5-1
DNA: TGCGCCAGCAGCTCAAACTCAGGGTCGGGAGAGACCCAGTACTTC
CDR3: CASSSNSGSGETQYF

size: -
J: TRBJ1-4
D: -
V: TRBV5-6
DNA: TGTGCCAGCAGCTCGGGACTTCGGGGAAAACTGTTTTTT
CDR3: CASSSGLRGKLFF

size: -
J: TRBJ1-2
D: TRBD1
V: TRBV28
DNA: TGTGCCAGCAGATTGGACAGGACTTATGGCTACACCTTC
CDR3: CASRLDRTYGYTF

size: -
J: TRBJ2-5
D: TRBD1
V: TRBV11-3
DNA: TGTGCCAGCAGCCCAGGACAGGGCGGTAGGGAGACCCAGTACTTC
CDR3: CASSPGQGGRETQYF

size: -
J: TRBJ2-7
D: -
V: TRBV6-5
DNA: TGTGCCAGCAGTTACTCCCCGGGACTCTCTTACGAGCAGTACTTC
CDR3: CASSYSPGLSYEQYF

size: -
J: TRBJ2-5
D: TRBD1
V: TRBV27
DNA: TGTGCCAGCAGTACCGGGACAGGGGTCTGGGAGACCCAGTACTTC
CDR3: CASSTGTGVWETQYF

size: -
J: TRBJ2-5
D: TRBD2
V: TRBV19
DNA: TGTGCCAGTAGCAATCTAGCGGGGGGCCAGTCCCAGTACTTC
CDR3: CASSNLAGGQSQYF

size: many
J: TRBJ2-6
D: -
V: TRBV29-1
DNA: TGCAGCGTTGCGGTTAGCTCTGGGGCCAACGTCCTGACTTTC
CDR3: CSVAVSSGANVLTF